The rows below give T cell receptor beta chains drawn from one sample of a study of neurological immune-mediated disorders. TCRdb analysed the 5' RACE reads with MiXCR anew, one entry per CDR3 protein. The sample lists roughly 20,000 distinct CDR3 sequences, approximately 15% seen once, with 7% to 9% in the top ten. Input material: CD8+ T cells from blood. These receptors were obtained from a woman in her late teens or twenties with multiple sclerosis. Each CDR3 is given with its conserved first and last residue. A D gene is named only where the DNA matches it firmly. Size is stated for part of the rows, as once, few or many counts, or as a class when the clone is expanded.

d_gene: NA; v_gene: TRBV9; j_gene: TRBJ1-1; abundance: many; CDR3nt: TGTGCCAGCAGCGTTGACGGGACCCGGGCTTTCTTT; CDR3aa: CASSVDGTRAFF
d_gene: TRBD2; v_gene: TRBV20-1; j_gene: TRBJ2-1; abundance: NA; CDR3nt: TGCAGTGCCTTACTAGCGAATGAGCAGTTCTTC; CDR3aa: CSALLANEQFF
d_gene: TRBD2; v_gene: TRBV10-3; j_gene: TRBJ2-1; abundance: many; CDR3nt: TGTGCCATCAGTGATCTCGCGGGAGCCCAATACAATGAGCAGTTCTTC; CDR3aa: CAISDLAGAQYNEQFF
d_gene: NA; v_gene: TRBV7-9; j_gene: TRBJ2-2; abundance: many; CDR3nt: TGTGCCAGCAGCGGCCAGACACGGGGCACAAACACCGGGGAGCTGTTTTTT; CDR3aa: CASSGQTRGTNTGELFF
d_gene: TRBD1; v_gene: TRBV11-3; j_gene: TRBJ2-1; abundance: NA; CDR3nt: TGTGCCAGCAGCCGGACAGGGGGCTCGAACAATGAGCAGTTCTTC; CDR3aa: CASSRTGGSNNEQFF
d_gene: NA; v_gene: TRBV15; j_gene: TRBJ2-7; abundance: many; CDR3nt: TGTGCCACCAGCGGAAAGTGGGGCAGGGCACATCTATCCTACGAGCAGTACTTC; CDR3aa: CATSGKWGRAHLSYEQYF
d_gene: NA; v_gene: TRBV7-8; j_gene: TRBJ2-2; abundance: many; CDR3nt: TGTGCCAGCAGCGACCGGAATGCCCACGGGGAGCTGTTTTTT; CDR3aa: CASSDRNAHGELFF
d_gene: TRBD1; v_gene: TRBV5-1; j_gene: TRBJ2-2; abundance: NA; CDR3nt: TGCGCCAGCAGCTTGGGACAGGGCAACACCGGGGAGCTGTTTTTT; CDR3aa: CASSLGQGNTGELFF
d_gene: TRBD1; v_gene: TRBV5-1; j_gene: TRBJ2-2; abundance: NA; CDR3nt: TGCGCCAGCAGCCCGGGACAGGGAGACACCGGGGAGCTGTTTTTT; CDR3aa: CASSPGQGDTGELFF
d_gene: NA; v_gene: TRBV3-1; j_gene: TRBJ1-3; abundance: medium-sized; CDR3nt: TGTGCCAGCAGCCAAGATGAAGGGTCTGGAAACACCATATATTTT; CDR3aa: CASSQDEGSGNTIYF
d_gene: NA; v_gene: TRBV20-1; j_gene: TRBJ1-2; abundance: NA; CDR3nt: TGCAGTGCTAGACCATATACAGGGAAAGGCTACACCTTC; CDR3aa: CSARPYTGKGYTF
d_gene: TRBD1; v_gene: TRBV6-2/TRBV6-3; j_gene: TRBJ1-2; abundance: NA; CDR3nt: TGTGCCAGCACCCATCCCAGGGGGCTGGGAGGCTACACCTTC; CDR3aa: CASTHPRGLGGYTF
d_gene: TRBD2; v_gene: TRBV20-1; j_gene: TRBJ2-3; abundance: many; CDR3nt: TGCAGTGCTAGATCTCTAGCGGGGCCCACAGATACGCAGTATTTT; CDR3aa: CSARSLAGPTDTQYF
d_gene: NA; v_gene: TRBV7-2; j_gene: TRBJ2-4; abundance: many; CDR3nt: TGTGCCAGCAGCTTTGACTGGGCCAAAAACATTCAGTACTTC; CDR3aa: CASSFDWAKNIQYF
d_gene: TRBD2; v_gene: TRBV12-3/TRBV12-4; j_gene: TRBJ2-3; abundance: many; CDR3nt: TGTGCCAGCAGTACTCTAGCGGAGGGGTGGACAGATACGCAGTATTTT; CDR3aa: CASSTLAEGWTDTQYF
d_gene: NA; v_gene: TRBV6-5; j_gene: TRBJ2-2; abundance: many; CDR3nt: TGTGCCAGCAGTTACTACAGGACGGCCGGGGAGCTGTTTTTT; CDR3aa: CASSYYRTAGELFF
d_gene: TRBD1; v_gene: TRBV20-1; j_gene: TRBJ2-7; abundance: medium-sized; CDR3nt: TGCAGTACTTATAGCCCCCGGACAGGGGTAGACGAGCAGTACTTC; CDR3aa: CSTYSPRTGVDEQYF
d_gene: NA; v_gene: TRBV7-9; j_gene: TRBJ1-2; abundance: many; CDR3nt: TGTGCCAGCAGCCCCACTACAGGGAACTATGGCTACACCTTC; CDR3aa: CASSPTTGNYGYTF
d_gene: NA; v_gene: TRBV4-3; j_gene: TRBJ1-1; abundance: many; CDR3nt: TGCGCCAGCAGCCCCGGACGGTTGAACACTGAAGCTTTCTTT; CDR3aa: CASSPGRLNTEAFF
d_gene: NA; v_gene: TRBV28; j_gene: TRBJ2-2; abundance: medium-sized; CDR3nt: TGTGCCAGCAGGGACGAGGGGAACACCGGGGAGCTGTTTTTT; CDR3aa: CASRDEGNTGELFF
d_gene: TRBD2; v_gene: TRBV18; j_gene: TRBJ2-3; abundance: many; CDR3nt: TGTGCCAGCTCACTGCGAGGGACTAGCGGGCCCACAGATACGCAGTATTTT; CDR3aa: CASSLRGTSGPTDTQYF
d_gene: NA; v_gene: TRBV7-9; j_gene: TRBJ1-2; abundance: many; CDR3nt: TGTGCCAGCAGCTTAGGGACAAATGGCTACACCTTC; CDR3aa: CASSLGTNGYTF
d_gene: TRBD1; v_gene: TRBV5-1; j_gene: TRBJ1-1; abundance: many; CDR3nt: TGCGCCAGCAGCTTCAGACAGGGGAGTGAAGCTTTCTTT; CDR3aa: CASSFRQGSEAFF
d_gene: NA; v_gene: TRBV29-1; j_gene: TRBJ1-4; abundance: NA; CDR3nt: TGCAGCGTTGTGGGGGGAACAACTAATGAAAAATTGCTTTTT; CDR3aa: CSVVGGTTNEKLLF
d_gene: NA; v_gene: TRBV7-9; j_gene: TRBJ2-5; abundance: many; CDR3nt: TGTGCCAGCAGCTTAGACGGTCCCACTAAGAAAGAGACCCAGTACTTC; CDR3aa: CASSLDGPTKKETQYF
d_gene: TRBD1; v_gene: TRBV14; j_gene: TRBJ2-4; abundance: many; CDR3nt: TGTGCCAGCAGCCAAGTTTACCGGGACAGCCTTCAAAACATTCAGTACTTC; CDR3aa: CASSQVYRDSLQNIQYF
d_gene: NA; v_gene: TRBV5-6; j_gene: TRBJ1-5; abundance: many; CDR3nt: TGTGCCAGCAGCGTAACAGGGAGGGACAATCAGCCCCAGCATTTT; CDR3aa: CASSVTGRDNQPQHF
d_gene: NA; v_gene: TRBV19; j_gene: TRBJ2-1; abundance: NA; CDR3nt: TGTGCCAGCAATGACCGGACCCACAATGAGCAGTTCTTC; CDR3aa: CASNDRTHNEQFF
d_gene: TRBD1; v_gene: TRBV10-1; j_gene: TRBJ1-5; abundance: many; CDR3nt: TGCGCCAGCACTTACAGGGGGCTTAGCAATCAGCCCCAGCATTTT; CDR3aa: CASTYRGLSNQPQHF
d_gene: TRBD2; v_gene: TRBV3-1; j_gene: TRBJ2-5; abundance: many; CDR3nt: TGTGCCAGCAGCCGCGGGACTAGCGGGGGGGCCGACCAAGAGACCCAGTACTTC; CDR3aa: CASSRGTSGGADQETQYF
d_gene: NA; v_gene: TRBV6-5; j_gene: TRBJ2-1; abundance: many; CDR3nt: TGTGCCAGCAGTTACTCCCCCCCCGCCAGCGATGAGCAGTTCTTC; CDR3aa: CASSYSPPASDEQFF
d_gene: NA; v_gene: TRBV29-1; j_gene: TRBJ1-2; abundance: many; CDR3nt: TGCAGCGTTGAAGATAGGCGGGGCACTCAATGGGGCTACACCTTC; CDR3aa: CSVEDRRGTQWGYTF
d_gene: NA; v_gene: TRBV2; j_gene: TRBJ2-1; abundance: many; CDR3nt: TGTGCCAGCAGTGTCGGCGGGCCGCTGGGGGAGCAGTTCTTC; CDR3aa: CASSVGGPLGEQFF
d_gene: NA; v_gene: TRBV27; j_gene: TRBJ2-5; abundance: many; CDR3nt: TGTGCCAGCAGTTTATCACAGAACCAAGAGACCCAGTACTTC; CDR3aa: CASSLSQNQETQYF
d_gene: NA; v_gene: TRBV6-5; j_gene: TRBJ2-1; abundance: many; CDR3nt: TGTGCCAGCAGTTCAAACTACCCCAACAATGAGCAGTTCTTC; CDR3aa: CASSSNYPNNEQFF
d_gene: NA; v_gene: TRBV20-1; j_gene: TRBJ1-2; abundance: many; CDR3nt: TGCAGTGCTAGAGATAAGGGGGTCGGCTATGGCTACACCTTC; CDR3aa: CSARDKGVGYGYTF
d_gene: NA; v_gene: TRBV27; j_gene: TRBJ1-5; abundance: many; CDR3nt: TGTGCCAGCAGTTCCACAGCTAGCAATCAGCCCCAGCATTTT; CDR3aa: CASSSTASNQPQHF
d_gene: NA; v_gene: TRBV6-5; j_gene: TRBJ1-1; abundance: medium-sized; CDR3nt: TGTGCCAGCAGTTACTCCAGGGGTGGGGTGAACACTGAAGCTTTCTTT; CDR3aa: CASSYSRGGVNTEAFF
d_gene: NA; v_gene: TRBV6-5; j_gene: TRBJ1-1; abundance: many; CDR3nt: TGTGCCAGCAGTTACACGGGAGGGGAAGCTTTCTTT; CDR3aa: CASSYTGGEAFF
d_gene: NA; v_gene: TRBV6-2/TRBV6-3; j_gene: TRBJ2-3; abundance: many; CDR3nt: TGTGCCAGCAGTTACTCGATAGGCAGGGCCGGGCGGGGTACGCAGTATTTT; CDR3aa: CASSYSIGRAGRGTQYF
d_gene: NA; v_gene: TRBV9; j_gene: TRBJ1-5; abundance: many; CDR3nt: TGTGCCAGCAGCGGCGGGCAGCATAGCAATCAGCCCCAGCATTTT; CDR3aa: CASSGGQHSNQPQHF
d_gene: NA; v_gene: TRBV2; j_gene: TRBJ2-2; abundance: NA; CDR3nt: TGTGCCAGCGCTCGGACAGTTAACACCGGGGAGCTGTTTTTT; CDR3aa: CASARTVNTGELFF
d_gene: NA; v_gene: TRBV12-3/TRBV12-4; j_gene: TRBJ1-2; abundance: many; CDR3nt: TGTGCCAGCAGTTTACAGGGCCCCTATTTGGGCTACACCTTC; CDR3aa: CASSLQGPYLGYTF
d_gene: NA; v_gene: TRBV6-5; j_gene: TRBJ1-1; abundance: NA; CDR3nt: TGTGCCAGCAGGACTTATGAAGCTTTCTTT; CDR3aa: CASRTYEAFF
d_gene: TRBD1; v_gene: TRBV4-1; j_gene: TRBJ1-5; abundance: many; CDR3nt: TGCGCCAGCAGCCCTGGCAGGGGGCATCAGCCCCAGCATTTT; CDR3aa: CASSPGRGHQPQHF
d_gene: TRBD1; v_gene: TRBV6-6; j_gene: TRBJ1-5; abundance: many; CDR3nt: TGTGCCAGCAGTTACGGACAGGTTGGCCAGCCCCAGCATTTT; CDR3aa: CASSYGQVGQPQHF
d_gene: NA; v_gene: TRBV20-1; j_gene: TRBJ1-1; abundance: many; CDR3nt: TGCAGTGCTAGGGTCCGGGGGAGGGCTGAAGCTTTCTTT; CDR3aa: CSARVRGRAEAFF
d_gene: NA; v_gene: TRBV7-7; j_gene: TRBJ1-2; abundance: many; CDR3nt: TGTGCTAGCAGCTTAGGTACACCCAAAGGGACCTATGGCTACACCTTC; CDR3aa: CASSLGTPKGTYGYTF